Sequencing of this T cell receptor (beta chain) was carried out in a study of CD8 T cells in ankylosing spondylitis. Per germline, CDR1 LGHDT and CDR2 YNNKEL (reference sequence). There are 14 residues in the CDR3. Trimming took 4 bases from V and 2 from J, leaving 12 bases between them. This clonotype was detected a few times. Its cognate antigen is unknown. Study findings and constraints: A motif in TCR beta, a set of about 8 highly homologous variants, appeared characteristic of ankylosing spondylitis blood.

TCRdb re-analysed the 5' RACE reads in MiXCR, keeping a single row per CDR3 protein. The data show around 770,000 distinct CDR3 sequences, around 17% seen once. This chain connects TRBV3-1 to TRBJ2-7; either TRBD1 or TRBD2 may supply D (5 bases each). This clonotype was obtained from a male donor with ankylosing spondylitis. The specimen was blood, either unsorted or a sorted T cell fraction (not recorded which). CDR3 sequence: CASSPVEGPYEQYF. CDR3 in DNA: TGTGCCAGCAGCCCCGTCGAGGGACCCTACGAGCAGTACTTC.